A selection of T cell receptor beta chains follows, all from one sample in a study of shared clonotypes between healthy human individuals. Data came from immunoSEQ multiplex PCR; TCRdb stores just in-frame clones and leaves some out. The sample records roughly 810,000 clones, 96% being singletons. The sequencing input was naive CD8+ T cells sorted from blood. Source of these receptors: a young man in good health. CDR3s include the opening cysteine and the closing phenylalanine or tryptophan. The order of the fields is J gene, V gene, clone size, CDR3 length, D gene, CDR3 protein, CDR3 DNA. A D gene is named only where the DNA matches it firmly. Rows give clone size only sometimes, using once, few, many, or a class for an expanded clone.

j_call: TRBJ2-3
v_call: TRBV30
clone_size: once
cdr3_length: 13
d_call: -
cdr3_aa: CAWESLVSDTQYF
cdr3_nt: TGTGCCTGGGAAAGTCTAGTCTCAGATACGCAGTATTTT

j_call: TRBJ2-4
v_call: TRBV6-1
clone_size: -
cdr3_length: 16
d_call: TRBD2
cdr3_aa: CASSGLAGLAKNIQYF
cdr3_nt: TGTGCCAGCAGTGGTCTAGCGGGGTTAGCCAAAAACATTCAGTACTTC

j_call: TRBJ2-1
v_call: TRBV19
clone_size: -
cdr3_length: 15
d_call: -
cdr3_aa: CASSIAGVPYNEQFF
cdr3_nt: TGTGCCAGTAGTATAGCGGGAGTACCCTACAATGAGCAGTTCTTC

j_call: TRBJ1-5
v_call: TRBV28
clone_size: -
cdr3_length: 15
d_call: -
cdr3_aa: CASILRWGMGRPQHF
cdr3_nt: TGTGCCAGCATCCTAAGGTGGGGGATGGGCCGGCCCCAGCATTTT

j_call: TRBJ1-2
v_call: TRBV19
clone_size: -
cdr3_length: 15
d_call: -
cdr3_aa: CASRLRDGTNYGYTF
cdr3_nt: TGTGCCAGTAGACTGAGGGACGGGACAAACTATGGCTACACCTTC

j_call: TRBJ2-1
v_call: TRBV11-2
clone_size: -
cdr3_length: 16
d_call: TRBD2
cdr3_aa: CASSLPSGGAHNEQFF
cdr3_nt: TGTGCCAGCAGCTTACCTTCCGGGGGGGCGCACAATGAGCAGTTCTTC

j_call: TRBJ1-2
v_call: TRBV11-3
clone_size: -
cdr3_length: 17
d_call: -
cdr3_aa: CASSLWLGRGRLYGYTF
cdr3_nt: TGTGCCAGCAGCTTATGGCTTGGTAGAGGCAGGCTCTATGGCTACACCTTC

j_call: TRBJ2-7
v_call: TRBV27
clone_size: -
cdr3_length: 14
d_call: TRBD2
cdr3_aa: CASSPGLALYEQYF
cdr3_nt: TGTGCCAGCTCCCCGGGACTAGCCCTCTACGAGCAGTACTTC

j_call: TRBJ1-1
v_call: TRBV27
clone_size: -
cdr3_length: 17
d_call: TRBD1
cdr3_aa: CASSSWTGGFMNTEAFF
cdr3_nt: TGTGCCAGCAGTTCCTGGACAGGGGGCTTCATGAACACTGAAGCTTTCTTT

j_call: TRBJ2-4
v_call: TRBV5-1
clone_size: -
cdr3_length: 17
d_call: -
cdr3_aa: CASSPLGGFAAKNIQYF
cdr3_nt: TGCGCCAGCAGTCCCTTGGGTGGCTTCGCGGCCAAAAACATTCAGTACTTC

j_call: TRBJ1-4
v_call: TRBV7-2
clone_size: -
cdr3_length: 16
d_call: -
cdr3_aa: CASSLNGGSVNEKLFF
cdr3_nt: TGTGCCAGCAGCCTAAACGGTGGGTCGGTGAATGAAAAACTGTTTTTT

j_call: TRBJ2-1
v_call: TRBV15
clone_size: -
cdr3_length: 15
d_call: TRBD2
cdr3_aa: CATSERGLAGVEQFF
cdr3_nt: TGTGCCACCAGCGAGCGGGGACTAGCGGGAGTTGAGCAGTTCTTC

j_call: TRBJ2-7
v_call: TRBV19
clone_size: once
cdr3_length: 13
d_call: -
cdr3_aa: CASSPGLVYEQYF
cdr3_nt: TGTGCCAGTAGTCCGGGACTGGTCTACGAGCAGTACTTC

j_call: TRBJ2-5
v_call: TRBV7-9
clone_size: once
cdr3_length: 19
d_call: TRBD2
cdr3_aa: CASSLYWLATSGYQETQYF
cdr3_nt: TGTGCCAGCAGCTTATACTGGCTGGCGACTAGCGGGTACCAAGAGACCCAGTACTTC

j_call: TRBJ1-1
v_call: TRBV4-3
clone_size: once
cdr3_length: 14
d_call: -
cdr3_aa: CASSQGQGLAEAFF
cdr3_nt: TGCGCCAGCAGCCAAGGTCAGGGGTTGGCTGAAGCTTTCTTT

j_call: TRBJ2-1
v_call: TRBV4-1
clone_size: few
cdr3_length: 11
d_call: -
cdr3_aa: CASSRYNEQFF
cdr3_nt: TGCGCCAGCAGCCGATACAATGAGCAGTTCTTC

j_call: TRBJ2-3
v_call: TRBV5-1
clone_size: -
cdr3_length: 15
d_call: TRBD2
cdr3_aa: CASSSLAGGTDTQYF
cdr3_nt: TGCGCCAGCAGCTCACTAGCGGGAGGGACAGATACGCAGTATTTT

j_call: TRBJ2-3
v_call: TRBV11-2
clone_size: -
cdr3_length: 13
d_call: -
cdr3_aa: CASSPDQPYTQYF
cdr3_nt: TGTGCCAGCAGCCCCGACCAGCCCTATACGCAGTATTTT

j_call: TRBJ2-2
v_call: TRBV11-3
clone_size: -
cdr3_length: 13
d_call: -
cdr3_aa: CASRGRGTGELFF
cdr3_nt: TGTGCCAGCAGGGGCAGGGGCACCGGGGAGCTGTTTTTT

j_call: TRBJ1-5
v_call: TRBV15
clone_size: once
cdr3_length: 13
d_call: -
cdr3_aa: CATSRDNDQPQHF
cdr3_nt: TGTGCCACCAGCAGGGACAACGATCAGCCCCAGCATTTT

j_call: TRBJ2-7
v_call: TRBV7-8
clone_size: -
cdr3_length: 12
d_call: TRBD1
cdr3_aa: CATGTALYEQYF
cdr3_nt: TGTGCCACCGGGACAGCCCTCTACGAGCAGTACTTC

j_call: TRBJ2-3
v_call: TRBV6-5
clone_size: -
cdr3_length: 15
d_call: TRBD2
cdr3_aa: CASSYTSGGTDTQYF
cdr3_nt: TGTGCCAGCAGTTACACTAGCGGGGGCACAGATACGCAGTATTTT

j_call: TRBJ1-1
v_call: TRBV7-7
clone_size: -
cdr3_length: 13
d_call: -
cdr3_aa: CASSLVSGGEAFF
cdr3_nt: TGTGCCAGCAGCTTAGTTTCAGGCGGTGAAGCTTTCTTT

j_call: TRBJ2-7
v_call: TRBV21-1
clone_size: -
cdr3_length: 16
d_call: -
cdr3_aa: CASSKDGIAGPVGQYF
cdr3_nt: TGTGCCAGCAGCAAAGACGGTATAGCGGGGCCCGTCGGGCAGTACTTC

j_call: TRBJ2-2
v_call: TRBV7-3
clone_size: -
cdr3_length: 16
d_call: TRBD1
cdr3_aa: CASSDSGQGDTGELFF
cdr3_nt: TGTGCCAGCAGCGATAGTGGACAGGGGGACACCGGGGAGCTGTTTTTT

j_call: TRBJ2-1
v_call: TRBV12-5
clone_size: -
cdr3_length: 15
d_call: -
cdr3_aa: CASGLGTQSVDEQFF
cdr3_nt: TGTGCTAGTGGTTTGGGAACCCAGAGTGTCGATGAGCAGTTCTTC

j_call: TRBJ1-2
v_call: TRBV18
clone_size: -
cdr3_length: 12
d_call: -
cdr3_aa: CASSPTTYGYTF
cdr3_nt: TGTGCCAGCTCCCCTACTACCTATGGCTACACCTTC

j_call: TRBJ1-1
v_call: TRBV19
clone_size: -
cdr3_length: 14
d_call: -
cdr3_aa: CASSNPGTNTEAFF
cdr3_nt: TGTGCCAGTAGTAATCCAGGGACGAACACTGAAGCTTTCTTT

j_call: TRBJ2-1
v_call: TRBV7-2
clone_size: -
cdr3_length: 14
d_call: TRBD2
cdr3_aa: CASSPTSGYNEQFF
cdr3_nt: TGTGCCAGCAGCCCGACTAGCGGCTACAATGAGCAGTTCTTC

j_call: TRBJ2-1
v_call: TRBV27
clone_size: -
cdr3_length: 12
d_call: -
cdr3_aa: CASSQDYNEQFF
cdr3_nt: TGTGCCAGCAGTCAGGACTACAATGAGCAGTTCTTC

j_call: TRBJ2-7
v_call: TRBV10-3
clone_size: -
cdr3_length: 11
d_call: -
cdr3_aa: CAISDTFEQYF
cdr3_nt: TGTGCCATCAGCGACACTTTCGAGCAGTACTTC

j_call: TRBJ2-1
v_call: TRBV7-8
clone_size: -
cdr3_length: 16
d_call: -
cdr3_aa: CASSSIQGGSYNEQFF
cdr3_nt: TGTGCCAGCAGCTCCATACAGGGAGGCTCCTACAATGAGCAGTTCTTC

j_call: TRBJ1-2
v_call: TRBV7-8
clone_size: -
cdr3_length: 16
d_call: -
cdr3_aa: CASSPPGGATPYGYTF
cdr3_nt: TGTGCCAGCAGCCCGCCGGGTGGTGCCACCCCCTATGGCTACACCTTC

j_call: TRBJ2-4
v_call: TRBV10-3
clone_size: -
cdr3_length: 18
d_call: -
cdr3_aa: CAISESTQGYLAKNIQYF
cdr3_nt: TGTGCCATCAGTGAGTCGACTCAAGGGTATCTAGCCAAAAACATTCAGTACTTC

j_call: TRBJ1-2
v_call: TRBV28
clone_size: -
cdr3_length: 13
d_call: -
cdr3_aa: CASSSGTEDGYTF
cdr3_nt: TGTGCCAGCAGTTCCGGGACGGAGGATGGCTACACCTTC

j_call: TRBJ1-5
v_call: TRBV10-1
clone_size: once
cdr3_length: 16
d_call: -
cdr3_aa: CASSEINSHSNQPQHF
cdr3_nt: TGCGCCAGCAGTGAGATTAACTCCCATAGCAATCAGCCCCAGCATTTT

j_call: TRBJ2-1
v_call: TRBV5-8
clone_size: -
cdr3_length: 13
d_call: -
cdr3_aa: CASSWDGSPEQFF
cdr3_nt: TGTGCCAGCAGCTGGGACGGGTCCCCTGAGCAGTTCTTC

j_call: TRBJ2-7
v_call: TRBV7-7
clone_size: -
cdr3_length: 13
d_call: TRBD1
cdr3_aa: CASSTGQGSEQYF
cdr3_nt: TGTGCTAGCAGCACCGGACAGGGTAGCGAGCAGTACTTC

j_call: TRBJ2-3
v_call: TRBV9
clone_size: -
cdr3_length: 15
d_call: TRBD1
cdr3_aa: CASSAGTVSTDTQYF
cdr3_nt: TGTGCCAGCAGCGCAGGGACAGTTAGCACAGATACGCAGTATTTT

j_call: TRBJ2-1
v_call: TRBV5-4
clone_size: -
cdr3_length: 10
d_call: -
cdr3_aa: CASSLVQQFF
cdr3_nt: TGTGCCAGCAGCCTCGTACAACAGTTCTTC

j_call: TRBJ1-2
v_call: TRBV5-4
clone_size: -
cdr3_length: 14
d_call: -
cdr3_aa: CASSSPGDFYGYTF
cdr3_nt: TGTGCCAGCAGTTCACCTGGGGATTTCTATGGCTACACCTTC

j_call: TRBJ2-1
v_call: TRBV27
clone_size: -
cdr3_length: 13
d_call: TRBD1
cdr3_aa: CASSISRGNEQFF
cdr3_nt: TGTGCCAGCAGTATCTCCAGGGGGAATGAGCAGTTCTTC

j_call: TRBJ2-1
v_call: TRBV10-2
clone_size: -
cdr3_length: 15
d_call: -
cdr3_aa: CASSEVTPPYNEQFF
cdr3_nt: TGCGCCAGCAGTGAAGTCACCCCGCCCTACAATGAGCAGTTCTTC

j_call: TRBJ2-1
v_call: TRBV29-1
clone_size: few
cdr3_length: 13
d_call: TRBD2
cdr3_aa: CSVNLAGRNEQFF
cdr3_nt: TGCAGCGTTAATCTAGCGGGACGGAATGAGCAGTTCTTC

j_call: TRBJ2-1
v_call: TRBV5-4
clone_size: -
cdr3_length: 14
d_call: -
cdr3_aa: CASSFTGVRNEQFF
cdr3_nt: TGTGCCAGCAGCTTTACGGGAGTCCGCAATGAGCAGTTCTTC

j_call: TRBJ1-3
v_call: TRBV6-6
clone_size: -
cdr3_length: 11
d_call: -
cdr3_aa: CASPSGNTIYF
cdr3_nt: TGTGCCAGCCCCTCTGGAAACACCATATATTTT

j_call: TRBJ1-2
v_call: TRBV27
clone_size: -
cdr3_length: 13
d_call: -
cdr3_aa: CASSLSEGRGYTF
cdr3_nt: TGTGCCAGCAGTTTATCTGAAGGGCGCGGCTACACCTTC

j_call: TRBJ2-1
v_call: TRBV10-3
clone_size: -
cdr3_length: 14
d_call: TRBD2
cdr3_aa: CASGGLAGIYEQFF
cdr3_nt: TGTGCCTCCGGGGGACTAGCGGGAATATATGAGCAGTTCTTC

j_call: TRBJ2-1
v_call: TRBV5-6
clone_size: -
cdr3_length: 12
d_call: -
cdr3_aa: CASSLGGYEQFF
cdr3_nt: TGTGCCAGCAGCCTAGGGGGTTATGAGCAGTTCTTC

j_call: TRBJ1-1
v_call: TRBV29-1
clone_size: -
cdr3_length: 13
d_call: -
cdr3_aa: CSVVSGGSTEAFF
cdr3_nt: TGCAGCGTTGTCAGTGGGGGGTCCACTGAAGCTTTCTTT

j_call: TRBJ2-5
v_call: TRBV29-1
clone_size: -
cdr3_length: 15
d_call: TRBD2
cdr3_aa: CSVVGTSGTQETQYF
cdr3_nt: TGCAGCGTCGTTGGGACTAGCGGGACGCAAGAGACCCAGTACTTC

j_call: TRBJ1-1
v_call: TRBV7-9
clone_size: -
cdr3_length: 11
d_call: -
cdr3_aa: CASSLGLLAFF
cdr3_nt: TGTGCCAGCAGCTTAGGGCTCTTGGCTTTCTTT

j_call: TRBJ2-1
v_call: TRBV7-3
clone_size: -
cdr3_length: 19
d_call: TRBD2
cdr3_aa: CASSLTGDRVLAGVNEQFF
cdr3_nt: TGTGCCAGCAGCTTAACGGGGGATCGGGTGCTAGCGGGAGTCAATGAGCAGTTCTTC

j_call: TRBJ2-7
v_call: TRBV7-2
clone_size: -
cdr3_length: 13
d_call: -
cdr3_aa: CASSPTSSYEQYF
cdr3_nt: TGTGCCAGCAGCCCGACTAGCTCCTACGAGCAGTACTTC

j_call: TRBJ2-2
v_call: TRBV19
clone_size: once
cdr3_length: 12
d_call: -
cdr3_aa: CASYRGTGELFF
cdr3_nt: TGTGCCAGCTATCGAGGGACCGGGGAGCTGTTTTTT

j_call: TRBJ2-1
v_call: TRBV6-5
clone_size: -
cdr3_length: 11
d_call: -
cdr3_aa: CASSLGPEQFF
cdr3_nt: TGTGCCAGCAGTCTCGGGCCGGAGCAGTTCTTC

j_call: TRBJ1-5
v_call: TRBV6-5
clone_size: -
cdr3_length: 14
d_call: TRBD1
cdr3_aa: CASSGQGADQPQHF
cdr3_nt: TGTGCCAGCAGTGGACAGGGGGCTGATCAGCCCCAGCATTTT

j_call: TRBJ2-1
v_call: TRBV6-5
clone_size: -
cdr3_length: 15
d_call: -
cdr3_aa: CASSYDGGPYNEQFF
cdr3_nt: TGTGCCAGCAGTTATGACGGGGGCCCCTACAATGAGCAGTTCTTC